The rows below give T cell receptor beta chains drawn from one sample of a study of blood T cells in healthy people across ages. TCRdb re-analysed the 5' RACE reads in MiXCR, keeping a single row per CDR3 protein. The table includes fewer than 1 million distinct CDR3 sequences, 44% detected once. The sequenced sample was blood. The receptors derive from a man aged 55 to 70 in good health. Both conserved end residues are part of each CDR3. Each record gives: V gene, J gene, D gene, clone size, CDR3 protein, CDR3 DNA. The D gene is left open where the match is weak. Where a row states a size, it is once, few, many or the class of an expanded clone; other rows omit it.

TRBV15	TRBJ2-7	-	-	CATSRDLQVSYEQYF	TGTGCCACCAGCAGAGATCTGCAGGTCTCCTACGAGCAGTACTTC
TRBV7-2	TRBJ2-5	-	few	CASSLQQGSPQYF	TGTGCCAGCAGCTTACAGCAGGGTAGTCCCCAGTACTTC
TRBV27	TRBJ1-6	-	few	CASKGGFDNSPLHF	TGTGCCAGCAAGGGCGGGTTTGATAATTCACCCCTCCACTTT
TRBV6-2/TRBV6-3	TRBJ1-1	-	-	CASSYRAGVLNTEAFF	TGTGCCAGCAGTTACCGCGCAGGGGTCTTAAACACTGAAGCTTTCTTT
TRBV3-1	TRBJ1-2	-	-	CASSQEGQSRVYGYTF	TGTGCCAGCAGCCAAGAGGGGCAATCGCGGGTTTATGGCTACACCTTC
TRBV12-3/TRBV12-4	TRBJ1-1	-	-	CASVTHMNTEPFF	TGTGCCAGCGTCACTCACATGAACACTGAACCTTTCTTT
TRBV5-1	TRBJ2-3	-	few	CASSSTGVLGDTQYF	TGCGCCAGCAGCTCAACCGGGGTCCTAGGGGATACGCAGTATTTT
TRBV2	TRBJ2-5	TRBD2	-	CASRLGGGVQETQYF	TGTGCCAGCAGATTGGGCGGGGGGGTGCAAGAGACCCAGTACTTC
TRBV30	TRBJ2-6	-	-	CAWAPSGANVLTF	TGTGCCTGGGCACCCTCTGGGGCCAACGTCCTGACTTTC
TRBV10-3	TRBJ1-2	-	-	CAISESVDSSGGYTF	TGTGCCATCAGTGAGTCGGTTGACAGCTCTGGGGGCTACACCTTC
TRBV6-2/TRBV6-3	TRBJ2-3	TRBD2	-	CASKQIAGFFDTQYF	TGTGCCAGCAAACAAATAGCGGGTTTCTTTGATACGCAGTATTTT
TRBV20-1	TRBJ1-6	-	-	CSAGQDYSSYNSPLHF	TGCAGTGCTGGCCAAGATTACAGCTCCTATAATTCACCCCTCCACTTT
TRBV4-1	TRBJ2-7	-	-	CASSQETLGAYEQYF	TGCGCCAGCAGCCAAGAGACCCTAGGAGCCTACGAGCAGTACTTC
TRBV9	TRBJ2-7	-	few	CASSLRSVSEQYF	TGTGCCAGCAGCCTTAGAAGCGTATCCGAGCAGTACTTC
TRBV29-1	TRBJ2-3	-	many	CSAATGTTSTDTQYF	TGCAGCGCCGCTACAGGGACCACAAGCACAGATACGCAGTATTTT
TRBV2	TRBJ1-1	-	once	CATRRDNTEAFF	TGTGCCACCAGACGGGATAACACTGAAGCTTTCTTT
TRBV19	TRBJ1-5	-	few	CASSLVGPNQPQHF	TGTGCCAGTAGTCTCGTGGGTCCCAATCAGCCCCAGCATTTT
TRBV7-2	TRBJ2-5	-	-	CASSLGWSGLQETQYF	TGTGCCAGCAGCTTAGGTTGGTCGGGACTCCAAGAGACCCAGTACTTC
TRBV7-9	TRBJ2-7	-	-	CASSLPWAPHEQYF	TGTGCCAGCAGCCTACCTTGGGCCCCCCACGAGCAGTACTTC
TRBV7-9	TRBJ2-1	TRBD1	-	CASIPRDRENNEQFF	TGTGCCAGCATCCCCCGGGACAGGGAAAACAATGAGCAGTTCTTC
TRBV7-8	TRBJ2-1	-	-	CASRSKGSSSYEQFF	TGTGCCAGCAGGTCCAAAGGGTCGAGCTCCTACGAGCAGTTCTTC
TRBV28	TRBJ2-5	TRBD1	-	CASSPSRDRVQETQYF	TGTGCCAGCAGTCCATCACGGGACAGGGTTCAAGAGACCCAGTACTTC
TRBV7-2	TRBJ2-7	-	-	CASSFPATREQYF	TGTGCCAGCAGCTTTCCGGCCACTCGCGAGCAGTACTTC
TRBV10-3	TRBJ2-7	TRBD2	-	CAISESGSGSYEQYF	TGTGCCATCAGTGAGTCAGGTAGCGGGAGCTACGAGCAGTACTTC
TRBV5-5	TRBJ2-5	TRBD2	few	CASRQISGWETQYF	TGTGCCAGCAGACAAATTAGCGGGTGGGAGACCCAGTACTTC
TRBV5-1	TRBJ2-3	TRBD1	few	CASSLQGANSDTQYF	TGCGCCAGCAGCTTGCAGGGGGCGAATTCGGATACGCAGTATTTT
TRBV5-6	TRBJ2-2	-	-	CASSLSVTANTGELFF	TGTGCCAGCAGCTTATCCGTTACCGCGAACACCGGGGAGCTGTTTTTT
TRBV6-6	TRBJ2-2	-	-	CASRYRTEWSGELFF	TGTGCCAGCAGGTACCGGACTGAATGGTCCGGGGAGCTGTTTTTT
TRBV27	TRBJ2-5	TRBD1	few	CASSATGGTRVTQYF	TGTGCCAGCAGTGCGACAGGGGGGACCCGCGTGACCCAGTACTTC
TRBV5-1	TRBJ1-4	TRBD1	-	CASSLVGQRNEKLFF	TGCGCCAGCAGCTTGGTGGGACAGAGAAATGAAAAACTGTTTTTT
TRBV2	TRBJ2-7	TRBD2	-	CASSGSHLTGGEQYF	TGTGCCAGCAGTGGGTCGCATCTAACGGGGGGCGAGCAGTACTTC
TRBV27	TRBJ1-2	-	-	CASRQRGYGYTF	TGTGCCAGCAGACAGAGAGGATATGGCTACACCTTC
TRBV20-1	TRBJ2-6	-	-	CSATGVSGANVLTF	TGCAGTGCTACAGGGGTGTCTGGGGCCAACGTCCTGACTTTC
TRBV18	TRBJ1-1	-	-	CASSPDNMNTEAFF	TGTGCCAGCTCACCGGACAACATGAACACTGAAGCTTTCTTT
TRBV11-2	TRBJ2-1	TRBD2	-	CASSSPGGIYRSNEQFF	TGTGCCAGCAGCTCCCCCGGGGGGATATATAGGTCCAATGAGCAGTTCTTC
TRBV20-1	TRBJ1-5	TRBD1	-	CSGGTGENQPQHF	TGCAGTGGCGGGACAGGGGAGAATCAGCCCCAGCATTTT
TRBV12-3/TRBV12-4	TRBJ2-4	-	few	CASSRTDQAKNIQYF	TGTGCCAGCAGTAGGACAGACCAAGCCAAAAACATTCAGTACTTC
TRBV5-1	TRBJ2-7	TRBD1	few	CASSLWGQGFEQYF	TGCGCCAGCAGCCTGTGGGGACAGGGGTTCGAGCAGTACTTC
TRBV6-1	TRBJ1-1	-	-	CASSEESFRGNTEAFF	TGTGCCAGCAGTGAAGAGTCGTTCAGGGGGAACACTGAAGCTTTCTTT
TRBV20-1	TRBJ2-1	TRBD1	-	CSASDREHNEQFF	TGCAGTGCTAGTGACAGGGAACACAATGAGCAGTTCTTC
TRBV6-2/TRBV6-3	TRBJ1-1	-	-	CASSQWRTPGEAFF	TGTGCCAGCAGTCAGTGGAGGACACCCGGTGAAGCTTTCTTT
TRBV7-9	TRBJ2-5	-	-	CASSLSIGFQETQYF	TGTGCCAGCAGCTTAAGTATTGGGTTTCAAGAGACCCAGTACTTC
TRBV6-6	TRBJ1-4	-	-	CASSYPEPRVEKLFF	TGTGCCAGCAGTTACCCAGAGCCTCGGGTGGAAAAACTGTTTTTT
TRBV28	TRBJ1-4	-	-	CASGRLTNEKLFF	TGTGCCAGCGGTCGTCTAACTAATGAAAAACTGTTTTTT
TRBV6-5	TRBJ1-5	TRBD1	many	CASSLHWTGGNQPQHF	TGTGCCAGCAGTTTACACTGGACAGGGGGAAATCAGCCCCAGCATTTT
TRBV6-2/TRBV6-3	TRBJ2-7	-	few	CASSNQGFSYEQYF	TGTGCCAGCAGTAATCAGGGTTTTTCTTACGAGCAGTACTTC
TRBV7-2	TRBJ2-7	TRBD1	-	CASSPEGTGAYEQYF	TGTGCCAGCAGCCCAGAAGGGACAGGGGCCTACGAGCAGTACTTC
TRBV12-3/TRBV12-4	TRBJ1-2	TRBD1	few	CASSLLDRAYGYTF	TGTGCCAGCAGTTTACTGGACAGGGCCTATGGCTACACCTTC
TRBV30	TRBJ1-2	TRBD1	-	CAWGGQGYGYTF	TGTGCCTGGGGGGGACAGGGGTATGGCTACACCTTC
TRBV20-1	TRBJ1-1	-	-	CSAKSGTRNTEAFF	TGCAGTGCTAAATCGGGCACACGGAACACTGAAGCTTTCTTT
TRBV10-2	TRBJ1-5	-	-	CASSATYYSNQPQNF	TGCGCCAGCAGTGCGACGTACTATAGCAATCAGCCCCAGAATTTT